These T cell receptor beta chains were read from a single sample in a study of CD8+ T cells in alopecia areata. Only in-frame clones appear in the TCRdb table, and some are missing; sequencing was by immunoSEQ multiplex PCR. The sample lists roughly 4,400 clones, 91% occurring once. The sequences come from skin, collected at week 4, from a patient treated with tofacitinib. The receptors were gathered from a human donor with alopecia areata. The CDR3 runs from the conserved cysteine through the conserved F or W. A D gene is named only where the DNA matches it firmly. A row's size may be missing; if present it is once, few, many or a size class.

clone size: .; D gene: .; V gene: TRBV10-3; J gene: TRBJ1-2; CDR3 DNA: TGTGCCATCAGTGTTGGCCCGGGGGCTAACTATGGCTACACCTTC; CDR3 protein: CAISVGPGANYGYTF
clone size: .; D gene: TRBD1; V gene: TRBV18; J gene: TRBJ2-5; CDR3 DNA: TGTGCCAGCTCCCTAAGATGGACAGGGACGAAGAATGTGCAAGAGACCCAGTACTTC; CDR3 protein: CASSLRWTGTKNVQETQYF
clone size: .; D gene: .; V gene: TRBV6-1; J gene: TRBJ1-6; CDR3 DNA: TGTGCCAGCAGTGAATATGAGAATTCACCCCTCCACTTT; CDR3 protein: CASSEYENSPLHF
clone size: .; D gene: .; V gene: TRBV7-2; J gene: TRBJ1-3; CDR3 DNA: TGTGCCAGCAGCTCCGCTGGGGTAGGGGGAATTTGGCCTGGAAACACCATATATTTT; CDR3 protein: CASSSAGVGGIWPGNTIYF
clone size: .; D gene: .; V gene: TRBV6-5; J gene: TRBJ1-2; CDR3 DNA: TGTGCCAGCAGTTCCCCGGACAGACTAATTTATGGCTACACCTTC; CDR3 protein: CASSSPDRLIYGYTF
clone size: .; D gene: TRBD1; V gene: TRBV19; J gene: TRBJ1-4; CDR3 DNA: TGTGCCAGTAGTATAACCGGACAGGGACGGCATGAAAAACTGTTTTTT; CDR3 protein: CASSITGQGRHEKLFF
clone size: .; D gene: .; V gene: TRBV5-1; J gene: TRBJ2-7; CDR3 DNA: TGCGCCAGCAGCTTGAGTCCAGATTATTACGAGCAGTACTTC; CDR3 protein: CASSLSPDYYEQYF
clone size: .; D gene: .; V gene: TRBV7-6; J gene: TRBJ1-1; CDR3 DNA: TGTGCCAGCAGCTTAGGGAGGAACACTGAAGCTTTCTTT; CDR3 protein: CASSLGRNTEAFF
clone size: .; D gene: .; V gene: TRBV9; J gene: TRBJ1-5; CDR3 DNA: TGTGCCAGCAGCTCCTCCGGAGGGGACAATCAGCCCCAGCATTTT; CDR3 protein: CASSSSGGDNQPQHF
clone size: .; D gene: TRBD2; V gene: TRBV29-1; J gene: TRBJ2-1; CDR3 DNA: TGCAGCGCTACGCGGGAGGATCGAGTCTACAATGAGCAGTTCTTC; CDR3 protein: CSATREDRVYNEQFF
clone size: .; D gene: .; V gene: TRBV9; J gene: TRBJ2-1; CDR3 DNA: TGTGCCAGCAGCCCGGGAGCAACCTACAATGAGCAGTTCTTC; CDR3 protein: CASSPGATYNEQFF
clone size: .; D gene: .; V gene: TRBV2; J gene: TRBJ2-3; CDR3 DNA: TGTGCCAGCAGCCTTACAGATACGCAGTATTTT; CDR3 protein: CASSLTDTQYF
clone size: large; D gene: TRBD1; V gene: TRBV6-7; J gene: TRBJ1-2; CDR3 DNA: TGTGCCAGCAGTTACTTGAATCCGGGACAGGAAAACTATGGCTACACCTTC; CDR3 protein: CASSYLNPGQENYGYTF
clone size: .; D gene: .; V gene: TRBV4-3; J gene: TRBJ1-1; CDR3 DNA: TGCGCCAGCAGCCTCTCAACGAACACTGAAGCTTTCTTT; CDR3 protein: CASSLSTNTEAFF
clone size: once; D gene: TRBD1; V gene: TRBV7-2; J gene: TRBJ2-1; CDR3 DNA: TGTGCCAGCAGCTTTGGAAAACAGGGGGATGAGCAGTTCTTC; CDR3 protein: CASSFGKQGDEQFF
clone size: .; D gene: .; V gene: TRBV5-1; J gene: TRBJ2-5; CDR3 DNA: TGCGCCAGCAGCTTGGCCGTCCCCGGAGAGACCCAGTACTTC; CDR3 protein: CASSLAVPGETQYF
clone size: once; D gene: TRBD1; V gene: TRBV19; J gene: TRBJ2-1; CDR3 DNA: TGTGCCAGTAGTGTTCGCCAGGGGGCGAACAATGAGCAGTTCTTC; CDR3 protein: CASSVRQGANNEQFF
clone size: .; D gene: .; V gene: TRBV14; J gene: TRBJ2-3; CDR3 DNA: TGTGCCAGCTCCCTTAGCAGAGATACGCAGTATTTT; CDR3 protein: CASSLSRDTQYF
clone size: .; D gene: .; V gene: TRBV6-4; J gene: TRBJ1-4; CDR3 DNA: TGTGCCAGCAGTGAGGGGGCGACTAATGAAAAACTGTTTTTT; CDR3 protein: CASSEGATNEKLFF
clone size: .; D gene: .; V gene: TRBV29-1; J gene: TRBJ1-2; CDR3 DNA: TGCAGCGTTTTCCCGATAACACCCAACTATGGCTACACCTTC; CDR3 protein: CSVFPITPNYGYTF
clone size: .; D gene: TRBD2; V gene: TRBV29-1; J gene: TRBJ2-7; CDR3 DNA: TGCAGCGTTGACGGGCTAGCGGGGGGGCGGAACTCCTACGAGCAGTACTTC; CDR3 protein: CSVDGLAGGRNSYEQYF
clone size: .; D gene: TRBD1; V gene: TRBV18; J gene: TRBJ2-5; CDR3 DNA: TGTGCCAGCTCACCACCGACAGGGGCCCAAGAGACCCAGTACTTC; CDR3 protein: CASSPPTGAQETQYF
clone size: .; D gene: TRBD2; V gene: TRBV5-1; J gene: TRBJ2-3; CDR3 DNA: TGCGCCAGCAGTCCCGGGACTAGCTTGGCAGATACGCAGTATTTT; CDR3 protein: CASSPGTSLADTQYF
clone size: .; D gene: .; V gene: TRBV30; J gene: TRBJ1-1; CDR3 DNA: TGTGCCTGGAGTGTACCGGGATTCTCCACTGAAGCTTTCTTT; CDR3 protein: CAWSVPGFSTEAFF
clone size: .; D gene: .; V gene: TRBV19; J gene: TRBJ1-1; CDR3 DNA: TGTGCCAGCCGAGACAGCCCCATGAACACTGAAGCTTTCTTT; CDR3 protein: CASRDSPMNTEAFF
clone size: .; D gene: .; V gene: TRBV15; J gene: TRBJ2-3; CDR3 DNA: TGTGCCACCAGCAGGGGCCTATTCACAGATACGCAGTATTTT; CDR3 protein: CATSRGLFTDTQYF
clone size: .; D gene: .; V gene: TRBV2; J gene: TRBJ1-2; CDR3 DNA: TGTGCCAGCAGTGAAGGTAGTTTTCCGAACTATGGCTACACCTTC; CDR3 protein: CASSEGSFPNYGYTF
clone size: .; D gene: .; V gene: TRBV9; J gene: TRBJ1-4; CDR3 DNA: TGTGCCAGCAGCCCCAACGACTCATCCCGGAGAACTAATGAAAAACTGTTTTTT; CDR3 protein: CASSPNDSSRRTNEKLFF
clone size: .; D gene: .; V gene: TRBV10-3; J gene: TRBJ1-6; CDR3 DNA: TGTGCCATCAGTGAGTCGGGAAGCTCCTATAATTCACCCCTCCACTTT; CDR3 protein: CAISESGSSYNSPLHF
clone size: .; D gene: .; V gene: TRBV27; J gene: TRBJ2-2; CDR3 DNA: TGTGCCAGCAGTTTATCGGGGGCGGGAACCGGGGAGCTGTTTTTT; CDR3 protein: CASSLSGAGTGELFF
clone size: .; D gene: .; V gene: TRBV29-1; J gene: TRBJ2-1; CDR3 DNA: TGCAGCGTTCGTCGTCTCTTGGGGAACAATGAGCAGTTCTTC; CDR3 protein: CSVRRLLGNNEQFF
clone size: .; D gene: .; V gene: TRBV4-3; J gene: TRBJ2-7; CDR3 DNA: TGCGCCAGCAGCCAAGTGGGTGCGGGCCCCTACGAGCAGTACTTC; CDR3 protein: CASSQVGAGPYEQYF
clone size: .; D gene: TRBD2; V gene: TRBV29-1; J gene: TRBJ2-7; CDR3 DNA: TGCAGCGTTCGGACTAGCGCCTACGAGCAGTACTTC; CDR3 protein: CSVRTSAYEQYF
clone size: .; D gene: .; V gene: TRBV30; J gene: TRBJ1-5; CDR3 DNA: TGTGCCTGGAGTGTACCTCAGGGAGGCAATCAGCCCCAGCATTTT; CDR3 protein: CAWSVPQGGNQPQHF
clone size: .; D gene: TRBD1; V gene: TRBV30; J gene: TRBJ2-1; CDR3 DNA: TGTGCCTGGAGTCGGGACAGGGGAATTTACAATGAGCAGTTCTTC; CDR3 protein: CAWSRDRGIYNEQFF
clone size: .; D gene: TRBD1; V gene: TRBV9; J gene: TRBJ2-1; CDR3 DNA: TGTGCCAGCAGCGGCCGGGACAGGGGGTACAATGAGCAGTTCTTC; CDR3 protein: CASSGRDRGYNEQFF
clone size: .; D gene: .; V gene: TRBV6-1; J gene: TRBJ2-7; CDR3 DNA: TGTGCCAGCAGTGGACAAAGGACGAACCGCTACGAGCAGTACTTC; CDR3 protein: CASSGQRTNRYEQYF
clone size: .; D gene: .; V gene: TRBV7-8; J gene: TRBJ1-2; CDR3 DNA: TGTGCCAGCAGCCCGATGAACAGGGAAAGGGGCTACACCTTC; CDR3 protein: CASSPMNRERGYTF
clone size: .; D gene: .; V gene: TRBV7-6; J gene: TRBJ1-4; CDR3 DNA: TGTGCCAGCAGCTTGCAGGAGGGTGAAAAACTGTTTTTT; CDR3 protein: CASSLQEGEKLFF
clone size: .; D gene: .; V gene: TRBV27; J gene: TRBJ1-5; CDR3 DNA: TGTGCCAGCAGTCCCCGACAGCTCAATCAGCCCCAGCATTTT; CDR3 protein: CASSPRQLNQPQHF
clone size: .; D gene: .; V gene: TRBV6-5; J gene: TRBJ2-7; CDR3 DNA: TGTGCCAGCAGTTACCGCTGGACTGTCAGCTCCTACGAGCAGTACTTC; CDR3 protein: CASSYRWTVSSYEQYF
clone size: .; D gene: TRBD2; V gene: TRBV7-2; J gene: TRBJ2-3; CDR3 DNA: TGTGCCAGCAGCTTAGGACTAGCAGCAGATACGCAGTATTTT; CDR3 protein: CASSLGLAADTQYF
clone size: .; D gene: .; V gene: TRBV29-1; J gene: TRBJ2-7; CDR3 DNA: TGCAGCGTTGAAGAGGGATTCGGGCAGTACTTC; CDR3 protein: CSVEEGFGQYF
clone size: .; D gene: TRBD1; V gene: TRBV5-1; J gene: TRBJ2-1; CDR3 DNA: TGCGCCAGCAGCCCTGGACAGGGGCGCCTGACGTTCTTC; CDR3 protein: CASSPGQGRLTFF
clone size: once; D gene: TRBD1; V gene: TRBV7-9; J gene: TRBJ1-6; CDR3 DNA: TGTGCCAGCAGCCGTACGGGACAGGTGATGGATTCGAATTCACCCCTCCACTTT; CDR3 protein: CASSRTGQVMDSNSPLHF
clone size: few; D gene: .; V gene: TRBV6-5; J gene: TRBJ2-1; CDR3 DNA: TGTGCCAGCAAAAGACGGGATAGCCTGTTCTTC; CDR3 protein: CASKRRDSLFF
clone size: .; D gene: .; V gene: TRBV7-2; J gene: TRBJ1-1; CDR3 DNA: TGTGCCAGCAGCTCTGCAGGGATTCGGGTTTTCTTT; CDR3 protein: CASSSAGIRVFF